Reported below is one T cell receptor (beta chain). This specimen comes from a study of blood T cell repertoires in COVID-19. Original processing methods: Estimation of nucleated cell counts was performed using reference gene primer amplification. Generated by immunoSEQ multiplex PCR, the TCRdb table keeps only in-frame clones and is missing some. Clone size and the V and J calls come from that table; the DNA yielded D and trimming. The sample lists over 65,000 clones, just over 85% seen once, with around a quarter in the top ten. Germline CDR1 WNHNN, CDR2 SYGVQD (reference sequence). Trimming pared 3 bases from V and 0 bases from J, leaving 9 bases between. This CDR3 region has 15 residues.

The clonotype comes from a man aged 50 or older with active or convalescent COVID-19. The material sequenced was peripheral blood. The rearrangement links TRBV10-1 to TRBJ2-4; D is perhaps TRBD2 (5 bases). The CDR3 DNA reads as TGCGCCAGCAGTGATCCGGGGATAGCCAAAAACATTCAGTACTTC. This gives the protein CASSDPGIAKNIQYF.